This is a list of T cell receptor beta chains from one sample in a study of OX40 agonist ivuxolimab in advanced cancers. The protocol was immunoSEQ multiplex PCR, while the TCRdb copy is restricted to in-frame clones and leaves out a portion. The sample shows tens of thousands of clones, around 84% of them seen only once. The source material was CD4+ or CD8+ T cells sorted from blood, sampled in a trial of the OX40 agonist ivuxolimab. The receptors stem from an adult with an advanced solid tumor such as melanoma, head and neck, liver or kidney cancer. The CDR3 runs from the conserved cysteine through the conserved F or W. The D gene is left open where the match is weak. Some rows mark clone size as missing; the rest say once, few, many or name a class of expanded clone.

TRBD1,NA,TRBV6-1,TRBJ1-5,TGTGCCAGCAGTGGACAGGGGATCGCAGGGAGCAATCAGCCCCAGCATTTT,CASSGQGIAGSNQPQHF
NA,few,TRBV7-3,TRBJ1-1,TGTGCCAGCAGCTCTCAGGGCGGGGGCACTGAAGCTTTCTTT,CASSSQGGGTEAFF
NA,NA,TRBV6-5,TRBJ2-3,TGTGCCAGCAGTTACTCCTGGGGGGCGGGCATAGATACGCAGTATTTT,CASSYSWGAGIDTQYF
NA,NA,TRBV11-2,TRBJ2-1,TGTGCCAGCAGCTTATATCGTCAGACGAGGAATGAGCAGTTCTTC,CASSLYRQTRNEQFF
TRBD1,NA,TRBV7-9,TRBJ2-5,TGTGCCAGCAGCCGTAGACAGGGAGTGTATGGAGAGACCCAGTACTTC,CASSRRQGVYGETQYF
NA,NA,TRBV19,TRBJ2-3,TGTGCCAGTAGTATAGTGGGCAGGGCCCTGGATACGCAGTATTTT,CASSIVGRALDTQYF
NA,NA,TRBV15,TRBJ2-1,TGTGCCACCAAGCCCGGGACGGACTACAATGAGCAGTTCTTC,CATKPGTDYNEQFF
NA,NA,TRBV2,TRBJ2-3,TGTGCCAGCAGTGAAGAAGGGGGGTGGTTCCTCCCTACAGATACGCAGTATTTT,CASSEEGGWFLPTDTQYF
NA,once,TRBV7-8,TRBJ2-5,TGTGCCAGCAGCCCTAATACGTACCAAGAGACCCAGTACTTC,CASSPNTYQETQYF
NA,NA,TRBV7-2,TRBJ1-2,TGTGCCAGCAGCCCGACCCCCCCTGGTGGGCATGGCTACACCTTC,CASSPTPPGGHGYTF
NA,NA,TRBV5-1,TRBJ2-3,TGCGCCAGCAGCGCGACTACCACAGATACGCAGTATTTT,CASSATTTDTQYF
TRBD1,NA,TRBV7-9,TRBJ2-7,TGTGCCAGCAGCCCAGGTTCGACAGGGAGCTACGAGCAGTACTTC,CASSPGSTGSYEQYF
NA,many,TRBV7-9,TRBJ1-5,TGTGCCAGCAGCTTAGAGGGGTTCAATCAGCCCCAGCATTTT,CASSLEGFNQPQHF
TRBD2,NA,TRBV7-3,TRBJ2-7,TGTACCAGCAGCTTAAATGCGGGGGGCTACGAGCAGTACTTC,CTSSLNAGGYEQYF
NA,few,TRBV27,TRBJ1-2,TGTGCCAGCAGTCAAACGGCTAGTGGGCTAAGTGGCTACACCTTC,CASSQTASGLSGYTF
TRBD2,once,TRBV10-1,TRBJ2-1,TGCGCCAGCAGTGAGACCAGATCCGGGACTAGCGGCAATACCACCCGGGAGGATGAGCAGTTCTTC,CASSETRSGTSGNTTREDEQFF
TRBD2,NA,TRBV25-1,TRBJ2-2,TGTGCCAGCAGTCATAGCGGGAGGGCCTCCGGGGAGCTGTTTTTT,CASSHSGRASGELFF
NA,NA,TRBV5-4,TRBJ2-5,TGTGCCAGCAGCCACGGGGGGCGGCGCCAAGAGACCCAGTACTTC,CASSHGGRRQETQYF
NA,NA,TRBV20-1,TRBJ2-7,TGCAGTGCTCCCCGGGGATACGAGCAGTACTTC,CSAPRGYEQYF
TRBD2,NA,TRBV29-1,TRBJ2-7,TGCAGCGTTGAAGTGACTAGCGGGAGCGCCTACGAGCAGTACTTC,CSVEVTSGSAYEQYF
TRBD1,NA,TRBV7-3,TRBJ1-2,TGTGCCAGCAGCCCAGGGGGGGAGCATGGCTACACCTTC,CASSPGGEHGYTF
NA,NA,TRBV7-6,TRBJ2-5,TGTGCCAGCAGGGGGGGTGCAGGGAACAAACGGACCCAGTACTTC,CASRGGAGNKRTQYF
NA,NA,TRBV6-4,TRBJ1-6,TGTGCCAGCAGTAGGAATGTGGCCTATAATTCACCCCTCCACTTT,CASSRNVAYNSPLHF
NA,NA,TRBV5-1,TRBJ1-1,TGCGCCAGCAGCTTGGTGGTGAACACTGAAGCTTTCTTT,CASSLVVNTEAFF
TRBD2,NA,TRBV19,TRBJ2-7,TGTGCCAGTAGTATAGGGACTAGGGTCTCCTACGAGCAGTACTTC,CASSIGTRVSYEQYF
NA,NA,TRBV27,TRBJ2-3,TGTGCCAGCAGTTTATCATCTAGCACAGATACGCAGTATTTT,CASSLSSSTDTQYF
TRBD2,once,TRBV6-5,TRBJ2-1,TGTGCCAGCACCTTAGCGGGGGGCGGTGTGAATGAGCAGTTCTTC,CASTLAGGGVNEQFF
NA,NA,TRBV7-7,TRBJ2-5,TGTGCTAGCAGCCAGGGAGAGACCCAGTACTTC,CASSQGETQYF
TRBD1,NA,TRBV9,TRBJ2-7,TGTGCCAGCAGCGTCCAGACAGGGCCGAGCTACGAGCAGTACTTC,CASSVQTGPSYEQYF
TRBD1,NA,TRBV18,TRBJ1-1,TGTGCCAGCTCACCCGCCGGGACAGGGGAGGCTTTCTTT,CASSPAGTGEAFF
TRBD1,NA,TRBV5-1,TRBJ2-1,TGCGCCAGCAGAGGACAGGGGCGTATACTCGATGAGCAGTTCTTC,CASRGQGRILDEQFF
TRBD1,NA,TRBV6-1,TRBJ2-7,TGTGCCAGCAGTGGGGACAGTAGGTCCTACGAGCAGTACTTC,CASSGDSRSYEQYF
NA,NA,TRBV19,TRBJ1-1,TGTGCCAGTAGTATTGTAGGCGGGGCCGCGGGGGAAGCTTTCTTT,CASSIVGGAAGEAFF
NA,NA,TRBV27,TRBJ2-7,TGTGCCAGCCCTAACACAGGCTTCTACGAGCAGTACTTC,CASPNTGFYEQYF
NA,NA,TRBV5-1,TRBJ2-1,TGCGCCAGCAGCGGGACGCTAGGGTACAATGAGCAGTTCTTC,CASSGTLGYNEQFF
NA,few,TRBV20-1,TRBJ2-1,TGCAGTGCTACACGCCTCGATGAGCAGTTCTTC,CSATRLDEQFF
TRBD1,NA,TRBV19,TRBJ2-7,TGTGCCAGTAGGGGCGGACAGTCAGGGGGCTCCTACGAGCAGTACTTC,CASRGGQSGGSYEQYF
NA,NA,TRBV6-5,TRBJ2-7,TGTGCCAGCAGTTACCAGGGACGCCACGAGCAGTACTTC,CASSYQGRHEQYF
NA,NA,TRBV30,TRBJ1-1,TGTGCCTGGATTAGATCCACTGAAGCTTTCTTT,CAWIRSTEAFF
NA,few,TRBV19,TRBJ2-7,TGTGCCAGTAGTCGAGGAACCTACGAGCAGTACTTC,CASSRGTYEQYF
NA,NA,TRBV7-7,TRBJ2-5,TGTGCTAGCAGCCCCCGGACAGACCAAGAGACCCAGTACTTC,CASSPRTDQETQYF
TRBD1,NA,TRBV6-6,TRBJ2-7,TGTGCCAGCAGTGCCGGGACAGCCTACGAGCAGTACTTC,CASSAGTAYEQYF
TRBD1,NA,TRBV10-1,TRBJ2-7,TGCGCCAGCAGCCGGGACAGCCCCTACGAGCAGTACTTC,CASSRDSPYEQYF
TRBD2,NA,TRBV6-5,TRBJ2-3,TGTGCCAGCAGTTACGGAGCGGGAGGCCTCACAGATACGCAGTATTTT,CASSYGAGGLTDTQYF
NA,NA,TRBV7-9,TRBJ1-4,TGTGCCAGCAGCTCAGCCAGGGGCCGTAATGAAAAACTGTTTTTT,CASSSARGRNEKLFF
TRBD2,once,TRBV5-5,TRBJ2-7,TGTGCCAGCAGTTTTGTGGACTCCTCTGCGGGAGGTAGCTTC,CASSFVDSSAGGSF
NA,NA,TRBV18,TRBJ1-5,TGTGCCAGCTCACCGCTTCCAGGACACAGCAATCAGCCCCAGCATTTT,CASSPLPGHSNQPQHF
NA,NA,TRBV18,TRBJ2-5,TGTGCCAGCTCACGGCCAGCGGCCCAAGAGACCCAGTACTTC,CASSRPAAQETQYF
TRBD2,NA,TRBV7-9,TRBJ2-7,TGTGCCAGCAGCTTAGGGTCAACTAGCGGGAGTCACGAGCAGTACTTC,CASSLGSTSGSHEQYF
TRBD2,NA,TRBV19,TRBJ2-1,TGTGCCAGTAGTTACTTACTAGCGGGAGGCCTATACAATGAGCAGTTCTTC,CASSYLLAGGLYNEQFF